This T cell receptor (beta chain) came from a study of blood T cell repertoires in COVID-19. Study as a whole: PBMCs, B-cell-depleted T cells, or T cells were the source of the cDNA or gDNA that made up the material.

Original data processing: Reference gene primer amplification in the assay estimated nucleated cell counts. Profiling relied on immunoSEQ multiplex PCR, and the TCRdb table lists in-frame clones only, not all of them. V, J and clone size are taken as reported in that table, and D and trimming were inferred from the DNA itself. The sample carries hundreds of thousands of clones, around 90% recorded once. The V gene's germline CDR1 is LNHDA and CDR2 SQIVND (reference sequence). With V trimmed by 6 bases and J by 4 bases, 4 bases remained unmatched. This CDR3 is built from 15 residues. Residents of over 20 US areas, aged roughly 18 to 89 years, made up the participants. Either two negative PCRs, clearance, or symptom resolution qualified Cohort 3 donors as recovered.

The sequence came from a man aged 55 to 70 who had recovered from COVID-19. The genes are TRBV19 and TRBJ2-2; the match to TRBD1 covers 11 bases. Source material: PBMCs or T cells enriched from blood (not recorded which). This CDR3 reads CASSGQGAGTGELFF. In DNA, the CDR3 is TGTGCCAGTAGCGGACAGGGGGCGGGCACCGGGGAGCTGTTTTTT.